A selection of T cell receptor beta chains follows, all from one sample in a study of human T cells and chemical hapten exposure. TCRdb re-called the RACE reads through MiXCR, storing one row per CDR3 protein. This table holds 300,000 to 400,000 distinct CDR3 sequences, about 7% found once. The sample in question was whole blood, obtained in connection with sensitization to the hapten diphenylcyclopropenone (DPC). Receptors were obtained from a woman younger than 35 with alopecia areata. Some clones in this sample may be carry-over from other donors' samples. The CDR3 runs from the conserved cysteine through the conserved F or W. A D gene is named only where the DNA matches it firmly. A clone size is listed for some rows: how often the clone was seen (once, few, many), or a class if it is expanded.

many,TRBV20-1,TRBJ2-2,.,TGCAGTGCTGAACAGGGATTGGGCACCGGGGAGCTGTTTTTT,CSAEQGLGTGELFF
.,TRBV9,TRBJ2-1,.,TGTGCCAGCAGCGGGGTTTCCTACAATGAGCAGTTCTTC,CASSGVSYNEQFF
.,TRBV13,TRBJ1-6,.,TGTGCCAGCAGCGCCAAAACAGGGCGAGGAAATTCACCCCTCCACTTT,CASSAKTGRGNSPLHF
many,TRBV20-1,TRBJ2-1,TRBD2,TGCAGTGCTAGAGATCGCGAGCGGGGGTTTGATGAGCAGTTCTTC,CSARDRERGFDEQFF
few,TRBV28,TRBJ2-2,TRBD1,TGTGCCACGGACAGGGGTCACACCGGGGAGCTGTTTTTT,CATDRGHTGELFF
few,TRBV4-3,TRBJ2-7,TRBD2,TGCGCCAGCAGCCAAGATAGGACTAGCGGGGCCCGCTACGAGCAGTACTTC,CASSQDRTSGARYEQYF
few,TRBV3-1,TRBJ2-7,.,TGTGCCAGCAGCCAAGACCACGGGTCCGCCTACGAGCAGTACTTC,CASSQDHGSAYEQYF
many,TRBV4-1,TRBJ1-1,TRBD1,TGCGCCAGCAGCCTGAGGGGGCTCGACACTGAAGCTTTCTTT,CASSLRGLDTEAFF
few,TRBV7-2,TRBJ1-2,.,TGTGCCAGCAGCTTAGATCAGGCGACCTATGGCTACACCTTC,CASSLDQATYGYTF
.,TRBV6-5,TRBJ2-7,.,TGTGCCAGCAGCCGCTCCCCCGGGTGGGAGAGGAGCGAGCAGTACTTC,CASSRSPGWERSEQYF
.,TRBV6-1,TRBJ1-1,.,TGTGCCAGCAGTGAGGATTCGTTGGACAGGAACACTGAAGCTTTCTTT,CASSEDSLDRNTEAFF
few,TRBV20-1,TRBJ1-1,.,TGCAGTGCTACCGGGACACTTACCGGCGGCACTGAAGCTTTCTTT,CSATGTLTGGTEAFF
many,TRBV5-1,TRBJ2-2,.,TGCGCCAGCAGTCTCGCGGGTTCTAACACCGGGGAGCTGTTTTTT,CASSLAGSNTGELFF
many,TRBV4-3,TRBJ2-7,TRBD2,TGCGCCAGCAGCCAAGCTTCAGGCGGGGGAGAGAACTACGAGCAGTACTTC,CASSQASGGGENYEQYF
many,TRBV20-1,TRBJ1-1,.,TGCAGTGCTAGACGTCGTTCGGAGGGGACTGAAGCTTTCTTT,CSARRRSEGTEAFF
few,TRBV3-1,TRBJ2-2,.,TGTGCCAGCAGAGGAGGAGAGAACACCGGGGAGCTGTTTTTT,CASRGGENTGELFF
many,TRBV28,TRBJ2-5,.,TGTGCCAGCAGTCCCCCCGGAGGCGAAGAGACCCAGTACTTC,CASSPPGGEETQYF